Sequencing of this TCR beta chain was carried out in a study of STAT5B mutations in CD4+ large granular lymphocyte leukemia. Study outcomes and limitations: TRBV06-family usage was enriched in top patient clones (8/27) versus controls (2/35).

Clones were sequenced by immunoSEQ multiplex PCR, and TCRdb holds only the in-frame ones, with some missing. The sample contains tens of thousands of clones, 55% to 80% of which appear only once. Regarding this clone: Its antigen is undetermined.

Germline assignment: CDR1 MNHNY and CDR2 SVGAGI (reference sequence). The CDR3 contains 15 residues. Unmatched junction bases numbered 4, after V lost 4 bases and J lost 5 bases. This chain connects TRBV6-6 to TRBJ1-4, with TRBD1 matching 10 bases. Sample: CD4+ T cells from blood buffy coats. This TCR was sampled from a human donor in good health. CDR3 nucleotides: TGTGCCAGCAGTTCCCCGGACAGGGGGAATGAAAAACTGTTTTTT. Protein: CASSSPDRGNEKLFF.